These 23 T cell receptor beta chains were all obtained from the same sample, sequenced in a study of cytomegalovirus exposure and HLA in healthy donors (dated by TCRdb to about 2017). The method was the immunoSEQ multiplex PCR assay. For the multiplex PCR, a mixture combining 60 forward primers for TCR Vbeta segments and 13 reverse primers for TCR Jbeta segments was used. TCRdb stores this immuneACCESS table with in-frame sequences only. Part of the clones is absent; in the studies checked, under half of the shortfall reflects unresolved V genes, and no reason is known for the rest. The sample table holds about 300,000 clones, of which 86% were seen once. 3% to 4% of the sample rests with the top ten. Sequencing was performed on PBMCs. Receptor source: a man in his forties or fifties in good health and CMV-seropositive.

The chain carries TRBV5-6 and TRBJ1-2; D unclear. CDR3 size: 15 residues. Germline loops: CDR1 SGHDT, CDR2 YYEEEE. Between the trimmed V and J ends, which lost 0 bases and 0 bases, there was a span of 9 bases. This CDR3 reads CASSLGPEANYGYTF. The CDR3 DNA is TGTGCCAGCAGCTTGGGCCCAGAAGCTAACTATGGCTACACCTTC. The full variable domain, its missing parts supplied by reference TRBV5-6 and TRBJ1-2, is DAGVTQSPTHLIKTRGQQVTLRCSPKSGHDTVSWYQQALGQGPQFIFQYYEEEERQRGNFPDRFSGHQFPNYSSELNVNALLLGDSALYLCASSLGPEANYGYTFGSGTRLTVV.

Turning to this clone: Within the sample, other DNA sequences also encode this same CDR3. This chain joins TRBV5-1 and TRBJ2-7; D is uncertain. The germline V gene encodes CDR1 SGHRS and CDR2 YFSETQ. V dropped 0 bases and J dropped 2 bases, with 6 bases sitting between them. This CDR3 has 13 residues. In DNA, the CDR3 is TGCGCCAGCAGCTTGGACAGCCCCTACGAGCAGTACTTC. This encodes CASSLDSPYEQYF.

The chain's CDR3 is CAWSSLRGETQYF. CDR3 DNA: TGTGCCTGGAGTTCATTAAGGGGGGAGACCCAGTACTTC. V usage is TRBV30 and J usage is TRBJ2-5, with D possibly being TRBD1 (6 bases). V was trimmed by 2 bases and J by 5 bases, leaving 12 bases between them. Per germline, CDR1 GTSNPN and CDR2 SVGIG (reference sequence). This CDR3 region has 13 residues.

The V gene is TRBV9, the J gene TRBJ2-2, with D possibly TRBD2 on 5 matching bases. V lost 0 bases, J lost 4 bases, and 10 bases lay in between. Germline V lookup: CDR1 SGDLS, CDR2 YYNGEE. The CDR3 contains 15 residues. The CDR3 nucleotides are TGTGCCAGCAGCGTAGCGGGAAAGGGCACCGGGGAGCTGTTTTTT. This codes for CASSVAGKGTGELFF.

The J gene is TRBJ2-3, the V gene TRBV4-1; D unresolved. The V gene's germline CDR1 is MGHRA and CDR2 YSYEKL. The V end was cut by 2 bases, the J end by 2 bases, with 11 bases between. CDR3 length: 15 amino acids. The CDR3 loop is CASSQTRKNTDTQYF. The CDR3 nucleotides are TGCGCCAGCAGCCAAACTCGCAAGAACACAGATACGCAGTATTTT.

The chain links TRBV4-3 to TRBJ2-7; a possible D gene is TRBD2 (5 bases). The CDR3 loop spans 15 amino acids. Germline assignment: CDR1 LGHNA and CDR2 YSLEER. V lost 1 base and J 2 bases, leaving 12 bases between the germline ends. DNA of the CDR3: TGCGCCAGCAGCCAAGTTGGAGACGGGGCCTACGAGCAGTACTTC. This sequence encodes CASSQVGDGAYEQYF.

The chain is built from TRBV25-1 and TRBJ2-7, with 8 positions matching TRBD1. The germline gives CDR1 MGHDK, CDR2 SYGVNS. Germline trimming cut 2 bases from V and 6 bases from J; bases unmatched to any gene: 6. This CDR3 is 14 amino acids long. The CDR3 nucleotides are TGTGCCAGCAGTGAAGTCGGACAGGGACGCGAGCAGTACTTC. Its protein is CASSEVGQGREQYF.

This chain links TRBV6-5 with TRBJ1-2, with 7 bases that match TRBD1. CDR1 is MNHEY, CDR2 SVGAGI, per germline. The CDR3 contains 15 residues. Trimming took 5 bases from V and 2 from J; bases not matched to a gene: 8. This CDR3 is CASSQQGPFNYGYTF. CDR3 nucleotide sequence: TGTGCCAGCAGTCAACAGGGGCCCTTCAACTATGGCTACACCTTC.

The V call is TRBV29-1, the J call TRBJ2-5; 8 bases match TRBD1. Per the germline V gene, CDR1 is SQVTM and CDR2 is ANQGSEA. V gave up 5 bases and J gave up 5 bases; unmatched junction bases: 10. The CDR3 has 14 residues. The CDR3 DNA reads TGCAGCGTTCAAGGACAGGGTTTCCAGGAGACCCAGTACTTC. This gives the protein CSVQGQGFQETQYF.

V gene TRBV14 combines with J gene TRBJ2-5; 8 bases match TRBD2. The CDR3 totals 18 residues. The trim removed 0 bases at V and 2 bases at J, leaving 11 bases unmatched. CDR1 and CDR2 from the germline V gene are SGHDN and FVKESK. The CDR3 region has the DNA TGTGCCAGCAGCCAAGATAGGAGGTCAAGCGGGAGACAAGAGACCCAGTACTTC. Translation: CASSQDRRSSGRQETQYF.

The chain uses TRBV28 and TRBJ2-7, with 9 bases identical to TRBD1. The CDR3 runs to 15 residues. The ends lost 7 bases at V and 1 base at J; junction bases unmatched: 8. Germline V gives CDR1 MDHEN, CDR2 SYDVKM. In DNA form, the CDR3 reads TGTGCCAGCACACCCCCTGGGACAGGGTCCTACGAGCAGTACTTC. Translated, it gives CASTPPGTGSYEQYF. Complete variable domain (other parts from reference TRBV28 and TRBJ2-7): DVKVTQSSRYLVKRTGEKVFLECVQDMDHENMFWYRQDPGLGLRLIYFSYDVKMKEKGDIPEGYSVSREKKERFSLILESASTNQTSMYLCASTPPGTGSYEQYFGPGTRLTVT.

CDR3 loop: CASVWQGGDTQYF. DNA for the CDR3: TGTGCCAGCGTTTGGCAGGGCGGAGATACGCAGTATTTT. This sequence joins TRBV2 and TRBJ2-3; D is perhaps TRBD1 (5 bases). Germline V gene lookup returns CDR1 SNHLY and CDR2 FYNNEI. The CDR3 sequence is 13 residues long. V dropped 8 bases and J dropped 5 bases, with 14 bases sitting between them.

The chain combines TRBV27 with TRBJ1-3; D unresolved. The germline CDR1 and CDR2 sequences are MNHEY and SMNVEV (reference sequence). CDR3 length equals 16 residues. V shed 0 bases and J shed 0 bases, with 9 bases lying between them. CDR3 in amino acids: CASSLSGVPSGNTIYF. CDR3 sequence (DNA): TGTGCCAGCAGTTTATCCGGGGTGCCCTCTGGAAACACCATATATTTT.

This clone was counted only a few times. This chain links TRBV5-1 with TRBJ1-2; TRBD1 matches 8 bases. With V trimmed by 1 base and J by 3 bases, 2 bases remained unmatched. The germline V gene encodes CDR1 SGHRS and CDR2 YFSETQ. The CDR3 totals 14 residues. The CDR3 loop is CASSLTQGDYGYTF. As DNA, the CDR3 is TGCGCCAGCAGCTTGACACAGGGGGACTATGGCTACACCTTC. Full variable domain (missing parts from reference TRBV5-1 and TRBJ1-2): KAGVTQTPRYLIKTRGQQVTLSCSPISGHRSVSWYQQTPGQGLQFLFEYFSETQRNKGNFPGRFSGRQFSNSRSEMNVSTLELGDSALYLCASSLTQGDYGYTFGSGTRLTVV.

The chain has TRBV4-1 and TRBJ2-7, with D maybe TRBD2 (6 bases). V lost 1 base, J lost 1 base, and 14 bases lay in between. The CDR3 contains 16 residues. Germline CDR1 and CDR2: MGHRA and YSYEKL. The CDR3 sequence is CASSQGLGGRSYEQYF. CDR3 coding DNA: TGCGCCAGCAGCCAAGGTCTAGGAGGGAGGTCCTACGAGCAGTACTTC.

V usage is TRBV6-5 and J usage is TRBJ2-7; 11 bases fit TRBD2. Germline loops: CDR1 MNHEY, CDR2 SVGAGI. V shed 5 bases and J 0 bases; nucleotides not matched to a gene: 3. The CDR3 spans 15 residues. CDR3 protein: CASSQTSGDSYEQYF. The CDR3, as DNA: TGTGCCAGCAGTCAGACTAGCGGGGACTCCTACGAGCAGTACTTC.

This clone showed up just once. DNA for the CDR3: TGTGCCAGCAGTTTTGCGCTAGCGGGAGCGACTTACGAGCAGTACTTC. Amino acid sequence: CASSFALAGATYEQYF. The chain is built from TRBV27 and TRBJ2-7, with TRBD2 matching 10 bases. The CDR3 consists of 16 residues. Germline assignment: CDR1 MNHEY and CDR2 SMNVEV (reference sequence). The trim removed 3 bases at V and 4 bases at J, leaving 9 bases unmatched.

The chain couples TRBV9 to TRBJ1-2; D is uncertain. Looked up from germline, CDR1 is SGDLS and CDR2 is YYNGEE. CDR3 length equals 17 residues. V lost 3 bases to trimming and J lost 2 bases, with 20 bases between them. This chain's CDR3 is CASSAPLGQTENYGYTF. CDR3 DNA: TGTGCCAGCAGCGCACCGTTGGGTCAAACAGAGAACTATGGCTACACCTTC.

The J gene is TRBJ2-1, the V gene TRBV11-2; D gene unclear. With 2 bases removed from V and 6 bases from J, the gap between germline ends came to 17 bases. The CDR3 spans 16 residues. Germline CDR1 reads SGHAT; CDR2 reads FQNNGV. Here the CDR3 reads CASSLSPAEGGNEQFF. The CDR3 DNA sequence: TGTGCCAGCAGCTTATCGCCTGCGGAAGGTGGCAATGAGCAGTTCTTC.

Remarks on this clone: A read error may produce the germline difference seen at one junction end. This chain links TRBV7-9 with TRBJ2-7; D not certain. The CDR3 has 14 amino acids. CDR1 SEHNR and CDR2 FQNEAQ come from the germline V gene (reference sequence). The CDR3 coding sequence is TGTTCCAGCAGCCCACCGGTAGGCGGCTACGAGCAGTACTTC. This sequence encodes CSSSPPVGGYEQYF.

This clone was detected once. The gene calls are TRBV18 and TRBJ2-3; D remains unclear. Germline lookup yields CDR1 KGHSH and CDR2 LQKENI. This CDR3 comprises 15 residues. Trimming removed 8 bases from V and 2 bases from J, with 17 bases in between. CDR3 in DNA: TGTGCCAGCCGCCCACTCGACGACTTCACAGATACGCAGTATTTT. Translating it yields CASRPLDDFTDTQYF.

The V call is TRBV29-1, the J call TRBJ2-7; 10 bases line up with TRBD2. The CDR3 consists of 17 residues. Germline values: CDR1 SQVTM, CDR2 ANQGSEA. J lost 5 bases, V lost 0 bases, and 13 bases had no gene match. The CDR3 spells CSVEDEGGLAGENEQYF. Here the CDR3 DNA reads TGCAGCGTTGAAGATGAGGGAGGGCTAGCGGGAGAAAACGAGCAGTACTTC.

The chain carries TRBV7-6 and TRBJ1-2, with D possibly TRBD1 on 6 matching bases. Germline V gives CDR1 SGHVS, CDR2 FNYEAQ. Trimming removed 11 bases from V and 3 bases from J, with 16 bases in between. The CDR3 contains 13 residues. CDR3 sequence reads: CAVDGPGDYGYTF. DNA of the CDR3: TGTGCCGTCGATGGGCCAGGGGACTATGGCTACACCTTC.